This T cell receptor (beta chain) was sequenced during a study of cytomegalovirus exposure and HLA in healthy donors. The study's findings and limits: TCR beta chains numbering some 160 were designated cytomegalovirus-associated. Available immune exposure information was restricted to CMV serostatus only. When analyzed later, a missense DCLRE1C variant was found to be linked to TCR beta V- and J-gene trimming.

Germline CDR1 SGHDT, CDR2 YYEEEE. This CDR3 has 16 residues. As concerns this clone: Its antigen is still unknown.

PCR primers comprised 60 Vbeta and 13 Jbeta primers. Assay: immunoSEQ multiplex PCR; the TCRdb copy retains only in-frame clones and omits some. Of roughly 140,000 clones in the sample, roughly 80% were seen once. Sequencing was done on a sample of PBMCs. The receptor comes from a woman between 40 and 50 years old in good health and CMV-seropositive. The chain is built from TRBV5-6 and TRBJ2-5, with a possible D match to TRBD2 (6 bases). The J call could be wrong; TRBJ2-7 is a better fit for the DNA end. In nucleotides, the CDR3 is TGTGCCAGCAGCTTACCATCTAGCGCGAGCTCCTACGAGCAGTACTTC. Encoded protein: CASSLPSSASSYEQYF.